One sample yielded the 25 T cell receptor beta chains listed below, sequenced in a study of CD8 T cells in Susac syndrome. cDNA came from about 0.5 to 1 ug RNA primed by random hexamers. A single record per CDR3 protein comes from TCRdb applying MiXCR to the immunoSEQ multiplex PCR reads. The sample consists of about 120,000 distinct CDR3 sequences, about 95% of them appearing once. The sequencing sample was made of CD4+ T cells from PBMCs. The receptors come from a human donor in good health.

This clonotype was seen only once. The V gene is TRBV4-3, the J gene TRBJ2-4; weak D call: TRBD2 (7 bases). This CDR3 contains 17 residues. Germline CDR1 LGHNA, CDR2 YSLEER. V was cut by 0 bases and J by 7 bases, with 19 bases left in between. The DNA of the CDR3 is TGCGCCAGCAGCCAAGATAGGACGCGCGGGGGCGGTAACATTCAGTACTTC. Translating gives CASSQDRTRGGGNIQYF.

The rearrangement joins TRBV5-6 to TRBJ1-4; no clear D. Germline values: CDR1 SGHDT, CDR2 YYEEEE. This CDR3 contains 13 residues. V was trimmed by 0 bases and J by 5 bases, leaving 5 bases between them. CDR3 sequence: CASSLGQNEKLFF. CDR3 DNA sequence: TGTGCCAGCAGCTTGGGCCAGAATGAAAAACTGTTTTTT.

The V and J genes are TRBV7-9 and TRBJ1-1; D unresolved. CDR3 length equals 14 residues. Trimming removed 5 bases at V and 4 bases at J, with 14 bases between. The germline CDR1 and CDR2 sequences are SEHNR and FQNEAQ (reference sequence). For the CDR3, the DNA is TGTGCCAGCAGCACTGGGCCCTGGGGCACTGAAGCTTTCTTT. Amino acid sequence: CASSTGPWGTEAFF.

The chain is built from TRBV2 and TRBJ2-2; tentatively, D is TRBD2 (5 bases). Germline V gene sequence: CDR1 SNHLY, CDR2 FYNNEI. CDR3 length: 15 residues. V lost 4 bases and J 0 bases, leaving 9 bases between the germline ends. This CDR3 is CASSVGGPNTGELFF. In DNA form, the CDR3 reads TGTGCCAGCAGTGTTGGAGGCCCGAACACCGGGGAGCTGTTTTTT.

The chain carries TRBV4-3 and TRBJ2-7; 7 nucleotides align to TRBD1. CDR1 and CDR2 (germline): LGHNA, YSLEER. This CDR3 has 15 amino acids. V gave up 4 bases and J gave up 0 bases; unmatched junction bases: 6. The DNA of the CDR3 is TGCGCCAGCAGCCGAGGCCGGGACAGCTCCTACGAGCAGTACTTC. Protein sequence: CASSRGRDSSYEQYF.

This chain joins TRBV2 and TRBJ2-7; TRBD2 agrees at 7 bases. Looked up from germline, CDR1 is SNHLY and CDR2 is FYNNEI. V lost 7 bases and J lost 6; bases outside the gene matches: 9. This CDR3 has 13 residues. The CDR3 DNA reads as TGTGCCAGCATTCCGGGACTATGGGGCGAGCAGTACTTC. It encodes CASIPGLWGEQYF.

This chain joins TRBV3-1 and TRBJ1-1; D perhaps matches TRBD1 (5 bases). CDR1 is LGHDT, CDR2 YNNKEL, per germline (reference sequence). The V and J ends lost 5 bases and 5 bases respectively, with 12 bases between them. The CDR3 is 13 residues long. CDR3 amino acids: CASSARDGTEAFF. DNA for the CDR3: TGTGCCAGCAGCGCCCGGGACGGAACTGAAGCTTTCTTT.

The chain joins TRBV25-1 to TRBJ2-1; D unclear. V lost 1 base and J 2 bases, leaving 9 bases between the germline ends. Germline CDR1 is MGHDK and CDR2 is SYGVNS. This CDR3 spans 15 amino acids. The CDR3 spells CASSESGGPYNEQFF. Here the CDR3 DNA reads TGTGCCAGCAGTGAATCAGGCGGCCCCTACAATGAGCAGTTCTTC.

CDR3 nucleotides: TGCAGTGCCATCGACAGTATGAACACTGAAGCTTTCTTT. It specifies CSAIDSMNTEAFF. This sequence joins TRBV20-1 and TRBJ1-1; a possible D gene is TRBD1 (5 bases). Germline values: CDR1 DFQATT, CDR2 SNEGSKA (reference sequence). The CDR3 covers 13 residues. Trimming took off 6 bases at V and 0 bases at J, with 11 bases between the two ends.

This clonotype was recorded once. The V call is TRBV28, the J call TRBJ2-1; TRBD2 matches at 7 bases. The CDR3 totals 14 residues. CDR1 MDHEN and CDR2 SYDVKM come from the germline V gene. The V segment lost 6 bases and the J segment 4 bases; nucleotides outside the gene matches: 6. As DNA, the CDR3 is TGTGCCAGCAGCCGCGGGGGTCGATACAATGAGCAGTTCTTC. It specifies CASSRGGRYNEQFF.

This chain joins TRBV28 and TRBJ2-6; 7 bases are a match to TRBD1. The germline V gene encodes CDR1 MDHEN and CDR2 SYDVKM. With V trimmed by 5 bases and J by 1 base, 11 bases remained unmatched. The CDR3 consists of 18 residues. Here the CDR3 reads CASSPNRGQRSGANVLTF. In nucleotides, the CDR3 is TGTGCCAGCAGTCCCAACAGGGGCCAAAGGTCTGGGGCCAACGTCCTGACTTTC.

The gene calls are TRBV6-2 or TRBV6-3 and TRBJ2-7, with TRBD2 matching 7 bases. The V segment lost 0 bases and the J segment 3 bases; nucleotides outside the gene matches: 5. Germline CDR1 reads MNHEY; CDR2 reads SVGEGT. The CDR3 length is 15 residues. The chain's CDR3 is CASSYSASGDYEQYF. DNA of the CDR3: TGTGCCAGCAGTTACTCGGCTAGCGGTGACTACGAGCAGTACTTC.

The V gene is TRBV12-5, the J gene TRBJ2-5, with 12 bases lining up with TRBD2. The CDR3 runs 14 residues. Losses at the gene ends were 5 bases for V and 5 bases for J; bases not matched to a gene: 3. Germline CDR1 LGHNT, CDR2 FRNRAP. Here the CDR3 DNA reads TGTGCTAGTGGTACAGGACTAGCGGGGGAGACCCAGTACTTC. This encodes CASGTGLAGETQYF. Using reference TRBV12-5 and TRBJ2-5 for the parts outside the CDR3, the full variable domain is DARVTQTPRHKVTEMGQEVTMRCQPILGHNTVFWYRQTMMQGLELLAYFRNRAPLDDSGMPKDRFSAEMPDATLATLKIQPSEPRDSAVYFCASGTGLAGETQYFGPGTRLLVL.

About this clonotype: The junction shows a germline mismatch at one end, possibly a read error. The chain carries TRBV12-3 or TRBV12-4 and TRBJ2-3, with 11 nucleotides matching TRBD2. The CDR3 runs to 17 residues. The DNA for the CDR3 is TGTGCCAGCAGCTTAGCGGGAGGGTCTTATAGCACAGATACGCAGTATTTT. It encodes CASSLAGGSYSTDTQYF.

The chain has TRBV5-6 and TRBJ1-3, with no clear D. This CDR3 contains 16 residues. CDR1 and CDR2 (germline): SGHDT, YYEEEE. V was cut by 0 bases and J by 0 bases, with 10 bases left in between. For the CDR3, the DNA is TGTGCCAGCAGCTTGGCCGGGCGGAACTCTGGAAACACCATATATTTT. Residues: CASSLAGRNSGNTIYF.

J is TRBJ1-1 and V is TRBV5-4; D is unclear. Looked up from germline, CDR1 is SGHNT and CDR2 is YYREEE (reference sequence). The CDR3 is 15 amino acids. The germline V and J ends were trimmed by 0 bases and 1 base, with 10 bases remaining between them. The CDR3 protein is CASSLEGQANTEAFF. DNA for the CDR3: TGTGCCAGCAGCTTGGAAGGCCAGGCGAACACTGAAGCTTTCTTT.

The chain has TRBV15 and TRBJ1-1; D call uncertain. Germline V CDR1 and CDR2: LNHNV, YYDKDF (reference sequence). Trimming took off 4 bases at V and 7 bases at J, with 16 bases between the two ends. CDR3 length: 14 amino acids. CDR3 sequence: CATSKGIESFEAFF. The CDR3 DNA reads TGTGCCACCAGCAAAGGAATAGAATCTTTTGAAGCTTTCTTT.

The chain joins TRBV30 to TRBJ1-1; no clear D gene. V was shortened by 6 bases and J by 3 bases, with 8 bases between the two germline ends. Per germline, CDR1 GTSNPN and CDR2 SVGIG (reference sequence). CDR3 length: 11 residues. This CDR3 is CACKRHTEAFF. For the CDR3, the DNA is TGTGCCTGTAAGCGGCACACTGAAGCTTTCTTT.

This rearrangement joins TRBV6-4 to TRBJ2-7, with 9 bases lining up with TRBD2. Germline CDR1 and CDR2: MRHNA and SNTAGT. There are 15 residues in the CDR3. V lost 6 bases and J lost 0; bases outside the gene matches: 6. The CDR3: CASRRLAVSSYEQYF. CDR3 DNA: TGTGCCAGCAGAAGACTAGCGGTTAGCTCCTACGAGCAGTACTTC.

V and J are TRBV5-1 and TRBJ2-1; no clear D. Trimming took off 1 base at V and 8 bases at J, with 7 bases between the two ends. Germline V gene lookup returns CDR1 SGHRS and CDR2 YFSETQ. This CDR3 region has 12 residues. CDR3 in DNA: TGCGCCAGCAGCTTGTCGACCCATGAGCAGTTCTTC. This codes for CASSLSTHEQFF. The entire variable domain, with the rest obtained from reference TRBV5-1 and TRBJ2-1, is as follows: KAGVTQTPRYLIKTRGQQVTLSCSPISGHRSVSWYQQTPGQGLQFLFEYFSETQRNKGNFPGRFSGRQFSNSRSEMNVSTLELGDSALYLCASSLSTHEQFFGPGTRLTVL.

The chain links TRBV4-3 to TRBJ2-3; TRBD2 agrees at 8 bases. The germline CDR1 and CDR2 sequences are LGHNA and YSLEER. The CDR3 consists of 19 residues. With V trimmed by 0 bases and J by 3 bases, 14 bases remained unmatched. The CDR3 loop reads CASSQDSGGSGSGTDTQYF. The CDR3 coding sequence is TGCGCCAGCAGCCAAGATTCCGGCGGGAGCGGGAGCGGAACAGATACGCAGTATTTT.

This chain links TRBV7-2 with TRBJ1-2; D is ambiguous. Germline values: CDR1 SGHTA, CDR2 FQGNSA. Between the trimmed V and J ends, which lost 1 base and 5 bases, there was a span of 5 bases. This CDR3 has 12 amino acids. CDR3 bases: TGTGCCAGCAGCTTAGTCGCATATGGCTACACCTTC. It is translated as CASSLVAYGYTF.

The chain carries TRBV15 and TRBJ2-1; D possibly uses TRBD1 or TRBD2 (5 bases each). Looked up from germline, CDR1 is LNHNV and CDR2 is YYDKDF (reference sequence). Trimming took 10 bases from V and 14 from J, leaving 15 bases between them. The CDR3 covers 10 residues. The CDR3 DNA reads TGTGCCAGAGGACGGTTGGGGGAGTTCTTC. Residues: CARGRLGEFF.

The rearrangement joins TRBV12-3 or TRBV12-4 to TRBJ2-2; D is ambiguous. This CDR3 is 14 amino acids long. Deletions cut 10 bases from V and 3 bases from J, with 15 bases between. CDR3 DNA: TGTGCCAACTCGCTACGGTCGGACACCGGGGAGCTGTTTTTT. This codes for CANSLRSDTGELFF.

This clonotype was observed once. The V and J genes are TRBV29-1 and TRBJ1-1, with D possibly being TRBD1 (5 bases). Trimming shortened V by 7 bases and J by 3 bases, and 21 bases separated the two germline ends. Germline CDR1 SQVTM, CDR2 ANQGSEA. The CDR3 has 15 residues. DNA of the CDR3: TGCAGCGGTAAATCGTGGGGGTTGGGTGACACTGAAGCTTTCTTT. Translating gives CSGKSWGLGDTEAFF.